One and the same sample provided the 15 T cell receptor beta chains below, sequenced in a study of blood T cell repertoires in COVID-19. This table comes from immunoSEQ multiplex PCR, and its TCRdb copy is limited to in-frame clones, with some not included. The sample contains 350,000 to 400,000 clones, about 90% of which appear only once. The sample was PBMCs or T cells enriched from blood (not recorded which). These receptors were collected from a woman aged 30 to 39 who had recovered from COVID-19.

This clone was recorded a few times. V gene TRBV3-1 (or the pseudogene TRBV3-2) combines with J gene TRBJ2-5, with D hard to call. Germline assignment: CDR1 LGHDT and CDR2 YNNKEL (reference sequence). The CDR3 is made up of 15 amino acids. V lost 0 bases to trimming and J lost 2 bases, with 10 bases between them. The CDR3 sequence is CASSQDFEEQETQYF. The CDR3 DNA reads TGTGCCAGCAGCCAAGATTTTGAGGAGCAAGAGACCCAGTACTTC.

V and J are TRBV27 and TRBJ1-5; TRBD1 is a possible D gene (5 bases). V was clipped by 5 bases and J by 0 bases, with 8 bases between them. CDR3 length: 14 amino acids. Germline CDR1 and CDR2: MNHEY and SMNVEV (reference sequence). In nucleotides, the CDR3 is TGTGCCAGCAGTCCCGGGGGTAGCAATCAGCCCCAGCATTTT. Its translation: CASSPGGSNQPQHF.

The V and J genes are TRBV3-1 (or the pseudogene TRBV3-2) and TRBJ2-1; TRBD1 matches 9 bases. V shed 0 bases, J shed 1 base, and the junction held 4 bases outside the gene matches. Per germline, CDR1 LGHDT and CDR2 YNNKEL (reference sequence). CDR3 length: 17 residues. The CDR3 DNA sequence: TGTGCCAGCAGCCAAGAGGAAGGGACAGGGTCCTACAATGAGCAGTTCTTC. Translation: CASSQEEGTGSYNEQFF.

The chain has TRBV3-1 (or the pseudogene TRBV3-2) and TRBJ1-6; D unresolved. V shed 0 bases and J shed 8 bases, with 8 bases lying between them. The CDR3 has 14 residues. The germline gives CDR1 LGHDT, CDR2 YNNKEL (reference sequence). The CDR3 nucleotides are TGTGCCAGCAGCCAAGATTTCGGGGATTCACCCCTCCACTTT. As protein: CASSQDFGDSPLHF.

The gene calls are TRBV5-6 and TRBJ2-2; unclear D gene. Germline CDR1 is SGHDT and CDR2 is YYEEEE. Deletions cut 5 bases from V and 0 bases from J, with 8 bases between. CDR3 length: 14 residues. The CDR3 region is CASSSEANTGELFF. Here the CDR3 DNA reads TGTGCCAGCAGTTCAGAGGCGAACACCGGGGAGCTGTTTTTT.

The J gene is TRBJ2-2, the V gene TRBV5-1; tentative D call: TRBD2 (6 bases). This CDR3 spans 13 amino acids. Germline V gene lookup returns CDR1 SGHRS and CDR2 YFSETQ. V lost 4 bases and J lost 4, with 8 bases in between. In nucleotides, the CDR3 is TGCGCCAGCAGCCCTAGCGTCACCGGGGAGCTGTTTTTT. Its protein is CASSPSVTGELFF.

The V and J genes are TRBV5-1 and TRBJ2-2, with D possibly TRBD2 on 5 matching bases. The germline V gene has CDR1 SGHRS and CDR2 YFSETQ. The CDR3 totals 15 residues. Trimming shortened V by 0 bases and J by 4 bases, and 10 bases separated the two germline ends. The CDR3 is CASSLEARGTGELFF. The DNA of the CDR3 is TGCGCCAGCAGCTTGGAGGCCCGGGGCACCGGGGAGCTGTTTTTT.

The rearrangement uses TRBV4-1 and TRBJ2-3, with TRBD2 identical over 9 bases. The CDR3 has 14 residues. Germline values: CDR1 MGHRA, CDR2 YSYEKL. Trimming at V came to 2 bases and at J to 4 bases, leaving 1 base not matched to a gene. This CDR3 is CASSQIAGADTQYF. As DNA, the CDR3 is TGCGCCAGCAGCCAAATAGCGGGGGCAGATACGCAGTATTTT.

The gene calls are TRBV21-1 and TRBJ1-5; the table calls TRBD1, which could not be checked here. TRBV21-1 is classified as a pseudogene. The CDR3 is 14 residues long. CDR3 sequence: CASSKVPGDQPQHF. The CDR3 nucleotides are TGTGCCAGCAGCAAAGTACCAGGGGATCAGCCCCAGCATTTT.

The chain couples TRBV5-1 to TRBJ1-2; no firm D call. The germline V gene encodes CDR1 SGHRS and CDR2 YFSETQ. Trimming removed 0 bases at V and 0 bases at J, with 9 bases between. The CDR3 has 15 amino acids. The CDR3, as DNA: TGCGCCAGCAGCTTGGAGTCGGGAACTAACTATGGCTACACCTTC. This codes for CASSLESGTNYGYTF. Full variable domain (missing parts from reference TRBV5-1 and TRBJ1-2): KAGVTQTPRYLIKTRGQQVTLSCSPISGHRSVSWYQQTPGQGLQFLFEYFSETQRNKGNFPGRFSGRQFSNSRSEMNVSTLELGDSALYLCASSLESGTNYGYTFGSGTRLTVV.

The chain couples TRBV5-1 to TRBJ2-3; D is ambiguous. V lost 0 bases, J lost 2 bases, and 7 bases lay in between. The CDR3 contains 14 residues. CDR1 SGHRS and CDR2 YFSETQ come from the germline V gene. The CDR3 DNA reads TGCGCCAGCAGCTTGGGAGGAACCACAGATACGCAGTATTTT. Residues: CASSLGGTTDTQYF.

The chain is built from TRBV18 and TRBJ1-4, with a weak D call TRBD1 (5 bases). The CDR3 has 14 amino acids. Between the trimmed V and J ends, which lost 2 bases and 8 bases, there was a span of 12 bases. The V gene's germline CDR1 is KGHSH and CDR2 LQKENI. CDR3: CASSPSREDEKLFF. The CDR3 region has the DNA TGTGCCAGCTCACCAAGCAGGGAGGACGAAAAACTGTTTTTT.

The CDR3: CASSQRTFLAKNIQYF. Written as DNA, the CDR3 is TGCGCCAGCAGCCAGAGGACATTTCTAGCCAAAAACATTCAGTACTTC. The chain uses TRBV4-1 and TRBJ2-4, with D perhaps matching TRBD1 (5 bases). With 3 bases removed from V and 0 bases from J, the gap between germline ends came to 12 bases. Germline CDR1 reads MGHRA; CDR2 reads YSYEKL. The CDR3 contains 16 residues.

The gene calls are TRBV27 and TRBJ2-7; 7 bases align to TRBD1. Per germline, CDR1 MNHEY and CDR2 SMNVEV (reference sequence). The CDR3 spans 12 residues. The V and J ends lost 8 bases and 6 bases, in that order; junction bases with no gene match: 7. The CDR3 DNA is TGTGCCAGCGAAGGGGGCCTGGGCGAGCAGTACTTC. Its protein is CASEGGLGEQYF.

The rearrangement joins TRBV9 to TRBJ1-3; the match to TRBD1 covers 7 bases. The trim removed 3 bases at V and 0 bases at J, leaving 9 bases unmatched. CDR3 length: 17 residues. The germline V gene encodes CDR1 SGDLS and CDR2 YYNGEE. CDR3 sequence reads: CASSARRTGPSGNTIYF. The CDR3 nucleotides are TGTGCCAGCAGCGCCCGCCGGACAGGACCCTCTGGAAACACCATATATTTT.